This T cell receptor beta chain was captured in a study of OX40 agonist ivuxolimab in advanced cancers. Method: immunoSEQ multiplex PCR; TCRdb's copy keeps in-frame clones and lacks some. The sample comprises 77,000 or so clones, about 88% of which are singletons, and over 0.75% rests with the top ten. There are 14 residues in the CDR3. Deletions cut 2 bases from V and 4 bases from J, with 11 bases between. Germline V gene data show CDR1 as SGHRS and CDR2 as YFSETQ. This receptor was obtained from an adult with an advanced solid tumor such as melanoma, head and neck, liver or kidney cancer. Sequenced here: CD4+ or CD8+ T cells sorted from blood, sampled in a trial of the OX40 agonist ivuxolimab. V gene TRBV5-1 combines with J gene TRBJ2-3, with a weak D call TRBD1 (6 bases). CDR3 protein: CASSLQGGADTQYF. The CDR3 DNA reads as TGCGCCAGCAGCTTACAGGGTGGTGCAGATACGCAGTATTTT.